This T cell receptor (beta chain) was documented in a study of blood T cell repertoires in COVID-19. Only in-frame clones appear in the TCRdb table, and some are missing; sequencing was by immunoSEQ multiplex PCR. The table records under 300,000 clones, 86% of them present only once. V lost 6 bases and J lost 6, with 17 bases in between. CDR1 MNHEY and CDR2 SMNVEV come from the germline V gene (reference sequence). This CDR3 contains 14 residues. The chain combines TRBV27 with TRBJ1-1; TRBD1 is a possible D gene (5 bases). The sample consisted of peripheral blood. The TCR was taken from a man older than 75 with acute or convalescent COVID-19. The CDR3 region has the DNA TGTGCCAGCAGCTCTCTCCGGGACTCCTCTGAAGCTTTCTTT. This gives the protein CASSSLRDSSEAFF.